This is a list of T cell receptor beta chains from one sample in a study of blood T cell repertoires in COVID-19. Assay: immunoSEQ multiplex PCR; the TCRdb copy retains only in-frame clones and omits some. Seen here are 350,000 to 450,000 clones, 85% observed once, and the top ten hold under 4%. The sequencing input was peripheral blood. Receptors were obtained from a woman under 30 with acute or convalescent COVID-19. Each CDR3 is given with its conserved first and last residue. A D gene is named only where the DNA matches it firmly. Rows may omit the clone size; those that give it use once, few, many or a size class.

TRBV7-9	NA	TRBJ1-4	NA	TGTGCCAGCACGTCAGGCGCCCTTAATGAAAAACTGTTTTTT	CASTSGALNEKLFF
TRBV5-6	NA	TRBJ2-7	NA	TGTGCCAGCAGCTCCATCTACGAGCAGTACTTC	CASSSIYEQYF
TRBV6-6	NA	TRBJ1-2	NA	TGTGCCAGCAGTTCGGGCGGAGGGGCGGCCCGGGGCTACACCTTC	CASSSGGGAARGYTF
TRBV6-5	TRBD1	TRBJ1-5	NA	TGTGCCAGCAGAGGGACAGGGAGGCATCAGCCCCAGCATTTT	CASRGTGRHQPQHF
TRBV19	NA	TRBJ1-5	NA	TGTGCCAGTAGTCTAAAGGGGGAATCAGCCCAGCATTTT	CASSLKGESAQHF
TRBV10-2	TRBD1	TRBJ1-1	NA	TGCGCCAGCAGAGGACAGGGAGACACTGAAGCTTTCTTT	CASRGQGDTEAFF
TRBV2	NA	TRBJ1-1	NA	TGTGCCAGCACCGAGGGTCTGAACACTGAAGCTTTCTTT	CASTEGLNTEAFF
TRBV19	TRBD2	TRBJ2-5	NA	TGTGCCAGTAGTTGGACTAGCGGGGGAGAGACCCAGTACTTC	CASSWTSGGETQYF
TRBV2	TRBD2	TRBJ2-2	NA	TGTGCCAGCAGTATCTGGCTAGCGGGGGCCAAGAACACCGGGGAGCTGTTTTTT	CASSIWLAGAKNTGELFF
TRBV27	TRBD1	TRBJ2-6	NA	TGTGCCAGCCGGATAGGGACAGCCTACTCTGGGGCCAACGTCCTGACTTTC	CASRIGTAYSGANVLTF
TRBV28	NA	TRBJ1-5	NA	TGTGCCAGCAGTAAGCGTACGGAGTTAAATCAGCCCCAGCATTTT	CASSKRTELNQPQHF
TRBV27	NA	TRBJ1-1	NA	TGTGCCAGCAGTTTATATGCAGGGTGGAACACTGAAGCTTTCTTT	CASSLYAGWNTEAFF
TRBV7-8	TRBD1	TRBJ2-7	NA	TGTGCCAGCAGCCCAAGACAGGGTGAGTCCTACGAGCAGTACTTC	CASSPRQGESYEQYF
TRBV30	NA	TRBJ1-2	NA	TGTGCCTGGAGAGCCCCCCCGGGGGGCTACACCTTC	CAWRAPPGGYTF
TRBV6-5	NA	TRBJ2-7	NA	TGTGCCAGCAGTTACCGGCCGGGGTTGAACGAGCAGTACTTC	CASSYRPGLNEQYF
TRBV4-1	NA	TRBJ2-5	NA	TGCGCCAGCAGCCAAGGGGGAAACAGGGAAAGAGAGACCCAGTACTTC	CASSQGGNRERETQYF
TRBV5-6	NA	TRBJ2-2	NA	TGTGCCAGCAGCTGGGGGAGGACAAGGGACACCGGGGAGCTGTTTTTT	CASSWGRTRDTGELFF
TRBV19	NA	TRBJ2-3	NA	TGTGCCAGTAGTATAGGGGTAGGGGCAGATACGCAGTATTTT	CASSIGVGADTQYF
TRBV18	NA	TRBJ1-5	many	TGTGCCAGCTCACCTGACAACAATCAGCCCCAGCATTTT	CASSPDNNQPQHF
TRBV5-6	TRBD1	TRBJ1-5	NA	TGTGCCAGCAACAGGGGTGGCAATCAGCCCCAGCATTTT	CASNRGGNQPQHF
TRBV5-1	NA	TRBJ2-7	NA	TGCGCCAGCAGCTTGGACATTGCGACATTAACCTACGAGCAGTACTTC	CASSLDIATLTYEQYF
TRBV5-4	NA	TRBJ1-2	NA	TGTGCCAGCAGCAGAGCGGACAGCTGGTCGGAGGGCTACACCTTC	CASSRADSWSEGYTF
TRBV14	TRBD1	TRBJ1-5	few	TGTGCCAGCAGCCTTACAGGGGATCAGCCCCAGCATTTT	CASSLTGDQPQHF
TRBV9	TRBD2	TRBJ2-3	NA	TGTGCCAGCAGTTATAGGACTAGCGGGACGCCAGATACGCAGTATTTT	CASSYRTSGTPDTQYF
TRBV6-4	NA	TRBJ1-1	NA	TGTGCCACCCTACCCGACAGCTTGAACACTGAAGCTTTCTTT	CATLPDSLNTEAFF
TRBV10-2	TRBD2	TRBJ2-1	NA	TGCGCCAGCAGTGATCCCTTTATGTCTAGCGGGGGGGTTGAGCAGTTCTTC	CASSDPFMSSGGVEQFF
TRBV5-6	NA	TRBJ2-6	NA	TGTGCCAGCAGCTTGGCGCAGGCCTTCTCTGGGGCCAACGTCCTGACTTTC	CASSLAQAFSGANVLTF
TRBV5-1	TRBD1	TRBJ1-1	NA	TGCGCCAGCAGAGACGGACAGGGGGGAACTGAAGCTTTCTTT	CASRDGQGGTEAFF
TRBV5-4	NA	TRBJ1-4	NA	TGTGCCAGCGGCTCAAACACAGGTGGTGAAAAACTGTTTTTT	CASGSNTGGEKLFF
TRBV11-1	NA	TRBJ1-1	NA	TGTGCCAGCAGCTTCCAGGGCCCCATGAACACTGAAGCTTTCTTT	CASSFQGPMNTEAFF
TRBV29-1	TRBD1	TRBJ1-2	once	TGCAGCGGCCCGACAGGGGATGGCTACACCTTC	CSGPTGDGYTF
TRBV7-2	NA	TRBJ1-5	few	TGTGCCAGCAGCGGACAGTTCCGGCAGCCCCAGCATTTT	CASSGQFRQPQHF
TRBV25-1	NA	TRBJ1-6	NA	TGTGCCAGCAGTGAATACGGGGGAGGTGATTCACCCCTCCACTTT	CASSEYGGGDSPLHF
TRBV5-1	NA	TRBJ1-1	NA	TGCGCCAGCAGCTTGGAAGGGGAAACTGAAGCTTTCTTT	CASSLEGETEAFF
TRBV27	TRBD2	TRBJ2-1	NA	TGTGCCAGCAGTTTACCTGGGACTAGCGGGGGAGTTGAGCAGTTCTTC	CASSLPGTSGGVEQFF
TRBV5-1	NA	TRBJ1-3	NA	TGCGCCAGCAGTGCGGGGAGTACTGGAAACACCATATATTTT	CASSAGSTGNTIYF
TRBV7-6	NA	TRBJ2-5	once	TGTGCCAGCAGCTTAGAGCTCCAAGAGACCCAGTACTTC	CASSLELQETQYF